This TCR beta chain was identified in a study of blood T cell repertoires in COVID-19. Background on the study: T cells, B-cell-depleted T cells, or PBMCs supplied cDNA or gDNA.

In the original analysis: Reference gene primers were amplified, and this amplification served to estimate nucleated cell counts. The protocol was immunoSEQ multiplex PCR, while the TCRdb copy is restricted to in-frame clones and leaves out a portion. V and J calls plus clone size are reproduced from that table; the DNA served to infer D and trimming. The data show roughly 43,000 clones, with approximately 90% seen just once and 3.7% held by the top ten. Material: peripheral blood. The receptor's source is a human donor in a cohort sampled during active COVID-19.

CDR3 bases: TGTGCCAGCAGCTCCTCAACAGGGTTCTCCTACAATGAGCAGTTCTTC. It encodes CASSSSTGFSYNEQFF. The rearrangement joins TRBV11-2 to TRBJ2-1; tentatively, D is TRBD1 (6 bases). This CDR3 spans 16 amino acids. CDR1 and CDR2 from the germline V gene are SGHAT and FQNNGV. Deletions cut 4 bases from V and 0 bases from J, with 13 bases between.